This T cell receptor (beta chain) was sequenced during a study of T-cell memory formation after mild COVID-19 (dated by TCRdb to the early 2020s). Study-level background: TCR sequence clusters from the two donors were found to be largely donor specific. T-cell clones expanding and contracting after mild COVID-19 in a couple of donors were tracked by longitudinal TCRalpha and TCRbeta repertoire sequencing. Two young, previously healthy adult volunteers, one female and one male, were included in the cohort. The full study reports these points: Some responding clones were found in pre-infection memory, which suggests that pre-existing cross-reactive memory T cells took part in the SARS-CoV-2 response. SARS-CoV-2 specificity of the second-wave clones peaking on day 37 was not confirmed. The study covered only two mild cases, and larger cohorts including severe cases with pre-infection samples were considered necessary. Contracting CD4+ clones were located mainly in the CM and EM memory subsets, whereas CD8+ clones were found to be enriched in EMRA. From day 15 to 85, contracting clones showed balanced CD4/CD8 phenotypes, whereas a second wave of clones that expanded from day 15 to 37 leaned towards CD4+.

Ficoll-Paque density gradient centrifugation was used to isolate PBMCs. Remarks on this clonotype: The antigen this receptor binds is unknown. Per-base qualities were not stored, and no clone one base away is much larger.

The instrument was an Illumina NovaSeq 6000. TCRalpha and TCRbeta cDNA libraries were built by 5'RACE with constant-segment primers, adding sample barcodes and unique molecular identifiers. RNA was extracted from every sample with Trizol reagent. The libraries were amplified in two PCR steps, and the second step added a second sample barcode and Illumina TruSeq adapters. Libraries were sequenced on an Illumina NovaSeq with 2 x 150 bp paired-end reads. As for the original processing: Reads were demultiplexed and collapsed into UMI-guided consensus sequences with migec v1.2.7. Using mixcr v2.1.11, UMI consensuses were aligned to TRA and TRB V and J templates and then assembled into clonotypes. Clonotypes were classified as expanded or contracted when called significant by both edgeR and NoisET, with noise models trained on biological replicates. For edgeR calls, the cutoffs were a false discovery rate-adjusted p below 0.01 and a log2 fold-change threshold of 1. As an exploratory analysis of dynamics, PCA with hierarchical clustering was applied to max-normalized trajectories of the 1000 most abundant clonotypes. The CD4 or CD8 phenotype of responding clones was assigned using the separately sequenced CD4+ and CD8+ repertoires. The public reads were reanalyzed by TCRdb: fastp trimming at Q25, MiXCR alignment, in-frame beta chains only. For every CDR3 protein sequence, its rows merge into one entry that carries the most common genes and DNA. The authors' filters were not applied to this entry. This sample is represented by under 300,000 distinct CDR3 sequences; approximately 9% of them were singletons. Of the sample, 22% is held by the ten largest clones.

V is clipped by 2 bases and J by 11 bases, and the sequence between their germline boundaries is 16 bases long. Based on the germline V gene (reference sequence), the CDR1 and CDR2 sequences are MNHNY and SVGAGI. The CDR3 contains 13 residues, cysteine and valine counted. The retained sequence is limited to the CDR3, 39 bases, with the frame set at the first base. The sample was PBMCs or a T cell subset sorted from them (not recorded which). The receptor's source is a young man who had mild COVID-19 (a few samples of this study predate the infection). The sample titles of this study are shuffled in the database, so cell type and time point are left out; the donor was told from shared clones. Recombination joined TRBV6-6 with TRBJ2-7; too little of a D gene remains to name it. The CDR3 here reads CASSYAGVGKEYV. At the DNA level, the sequence is TGTGCCAGCAGTTACGCAGGTGTGGGAAAGGAGTACGTC.